This T cell receptor (beta chain) is from a study of blood T cell repertoires in COVID-19. Worth noting for this clone: At the DNA level, this CDR3 is encoded by other sequences in the same sample as well.

Measured with immunoSEQ multiplex PCR; TCRdb has only the in-frame clones, and not every one. Among 55,000 to 65,000 clones listed, 65% to 85% were seen once. CDR1 is KGHSH and CDR2 is LQKENI in the germline V gene. The J segment lost 2 bases and the V segment lost 3 bases, leaving 4 bases of the junction unmatched. The CDR3 runs 15 residues. The TCR comes from a man aged 30 to 45 with COVID-19, enrolled during active disease. The V gene is TRBV18, the J gene TRBJ2-3, with TRBD2 identical over 8 bases. The sample consisted of peripheral blood. In DNA, the CDR3 is TGTGCCAGCTCACCGACCGGGGGGGACACAGATACGCAGTATTTT. Its protein product is CASSPTGGDTDTQYF.